These 7 T cell receptor beta chains share one sample of origin, sequenced in a study of blood T cell repertoires in COVID-19. Some clones are missing from TCRdb's copy, which holds only in-frame ones; the method was immunoSEQ multiplex PCR. The sample has 130,000 or so clones, 55% to 75% seen once. The sequencing input was peripheral blood. The receptors shown here come from a woman aged 70-85 years with acute or convalescent COVID-19.

The gene calls are TRBV20-1 and TRBJ1-2; weak D call: TRBD1 (5 bases). Trimming shortened V by 3 bases and J by 3 bases, and 11 bases separated the two germline ends. The germline V gene has CDR1 DFQATT and CDR2 SNEGSKA (reference sequence). CDR3 length: 13 amino acids. Here the CDR3 reads CSASLAGHYGYTF. The CDR3 region has the DNA TGCAGTGCTAGTTTGGCGGGGCACTATGGCTACACCTTC.

A few counts support this clone. The sample has other DNA sequences that encode this CDR3 too. V usage is TRBV3-1 (or the pseudogene TRBV3-2) and J usage is TRBJ1-2, with D possibly being TRBD1 (6 bases). Germline lookup yields CDR1 LGHDT and CDR2 YNNKEL (reference sequence). Trimming cost V 0 bases and J 5 bases, with 7 bases left between them. This CDR3 contains 13 residues. CDR3 protein: CASSQDRGYGYTF. The CDR3 DNA reads as TGTGCCAGCAGCCAAGACAGGGGATATGGCTACACCTTC.

The J gene is TRBJ1-1, the V gene TRBV9; TRBD1 aligns across 10 bases. CDR1 is SGDLS, CDR2 YYNGEE, per germline. V dropped 4 bases and J dropped 11; count of bases not matched to a gene: 14. The length of the CDR3 is 15 residues. Here the CDR3 DNA reads TGTGCCAGCAGCCCACGGACAGGGGGAACCGAGCGCGCTTTCTTT. Translation gives CASSPRTGGTERAFF.

The chain couples TRBV3-1 (or the pseudogene TRBV3-2) to TRBJ2-7; 9 bases line up with TRBD1. Germline assignment: CDR1 LGHDT and CDR2 YNNKEL (reference sequence). J gave up 2 bases and V 2 bases, and 4 bases lay outside the gene matches. There are 15 residues in the CDR3. The CDR3 coding sequence is TGTGCCAGCAGCCAAATGGGACAGGGTCCCTACGAGCAGTACTTC. Protein product: CASSQMGQGPYEQYF.

The V gene is TRBV7-2, the J gene TRBJ2-2, with 8 bases lining up with TRBD1. The CDR3 covers 14 residues. Germline lookup yields CDR1 SGHTA and CDR2 FQGNSA. V lost 5 bases and J lost 6; bases outside the gene matches: 5. Here the CDR3 DNA reads TGTGCCAGCAGCCCTTACAGGGGGTCCGGGGAGCTGTTTTTT. Its translation is CASSPYRGSGELFF.

The chain is built from TRBV7-9 and TRBJ1-3, with no clear D. CDR3 size: 11 residues. V lost 8 bases to trimming and J lost 4 bases, with 6 bases between them. The germline CDR1 and CDR2 sequences are SEHNR and FQNEAQ (reference sequence). The CDR3 reads CASEAGNTIYF. Here the CDR3 DNA reads TGTGCCAGCGAGGCAGGAAACACCATATATTTT.

V usage is TRBV10-2 and J usage is TRBJ2-5; 10 bases are a match to TRBD2. V lost 2 bases and J lost 4; bases outside the gene matches: 4. The CDR3 totals 15 residues. Germline CDR1 and CDR2: WSHSY and SAAADI. CDR3 sequence reads: CASSEPSGRGETQYF. The CDR3 DNA reads TGCGCCAGCAGTGAGCCTAGCGGGAGAGGAGAGACCCAGTACTTC.